A single T cell receptor (beta chain) is shown here with its context. What it recognizes is unknown. This record comes from a study of CD8+CD57+ T cells in acquired aplastic anemia. On the study more broadly: An average of roughly 3 ug of DNA was obtained from sorted CD4+ and CD8+ cells. For CD4+ cells, healthy donors had an average of roughly 11 million reads.

Points from the study as a whole: The number of CD8+ CDR3 sequences shared by patients and controls was around 30.

Genomic DNA templated the TCR beta VDJ and CDR3 profiling. Via MiXCR, TCRdb re-called the reads, giving one row per CDR3 protein. The sample lists about 110,000 distinct CDR3 sequences, 51% seen once, with 30% to 35% in the top ten. The CDR3 totals 12 residues. V was shortened by 5 bases and J by 0 bases, with 4 bases between the two germline ends. The V gene's germline CDR1 is ENHRY and CDR2 SYGVKD. This receptor was identified in a human donor in good health, serving as a control. This chain joins TRBV10-3 and TRBJ1-1; D call uncertain. Sequencing was carried out using sorted CD4+, CD8+, or CD8+CD57+ T cells (not recorded which) from PBMCs. The DNA of the CDR3 is TGTGCCATCAGTCAGATGAACACTGAAGCTTTCTTT. This encodes CAISQMNTEAFF.